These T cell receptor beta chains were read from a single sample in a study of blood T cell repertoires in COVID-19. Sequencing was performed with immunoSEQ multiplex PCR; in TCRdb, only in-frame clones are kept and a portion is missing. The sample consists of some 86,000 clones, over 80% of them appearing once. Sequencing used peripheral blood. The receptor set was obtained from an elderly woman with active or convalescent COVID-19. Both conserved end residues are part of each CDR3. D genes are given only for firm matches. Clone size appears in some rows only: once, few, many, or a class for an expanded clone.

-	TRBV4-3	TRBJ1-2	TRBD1	TGCGCCAGCAGCCCCCTACCGACAGGGAACTATGGCTACACCTTC	CASSPLPTGNYGYTF
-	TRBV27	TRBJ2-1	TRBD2	TGTGCCAGCAGAGCTAGCGGGAGGGGTGAGCAGTTCTTC	CASRASGRGEQFF
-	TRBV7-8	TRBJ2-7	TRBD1	TGTGCCAGCGGAGACAGGGGGCTCTACGAGCAGTACTTC	CASGDRGLYEQYF
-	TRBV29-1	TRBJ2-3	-	TGCAGCGTTTCCCCCCGCGGCGGGAGCACAGATACGCAGTATTTT	CSVSPRGGSTDTQYF
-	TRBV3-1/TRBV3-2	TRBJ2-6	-	TGTGCCAGCAGCCAATGGGCGGGGGCCAACGTCCTGACTTTC	CASSQWAGANVLTF
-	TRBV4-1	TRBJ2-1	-	TGCGCCAGCAGCCGGTATCTAGAGTACAATGAGCAGTTCTTC	CASSRYLEYNEQFF
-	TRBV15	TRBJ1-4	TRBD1	TGTGCCACCAGCACCTCTCTTGACAGGGGTGGGGGTATTGAAAAACTGTTTTTT	CATSTSLDRGGGIEKLFF
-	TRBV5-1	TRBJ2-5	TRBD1	TGCGCCAGCAGCGCCGGGACAGGGCCTGGGGAGACCCAGTACTTC	CASSAGTGPGETQYF
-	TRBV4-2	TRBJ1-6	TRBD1	TGTGCCAGCAGCCAGTCTGACAGGGGCTCACCCCTCCACTTT	CASSQSDRGSPLHF
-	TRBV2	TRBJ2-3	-	TGTGCCAGCAGTGAAGCCGGGACTCTAAGCACAGATACGCAGTATTTT	CASSEAGTLSTDTQYF
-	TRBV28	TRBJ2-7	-	TGTGCCAGCAGTCCCCCGCGCGGACAGAGGAGCTCCTACGAGCAGTACTTC	CASSPPRGQRSSYEQYF
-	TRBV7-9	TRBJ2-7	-	TGTGCCAGCAGCACGAGACAGGGAGGCTACGAGCAGTACTTC	CASSTRQGGYEQYF
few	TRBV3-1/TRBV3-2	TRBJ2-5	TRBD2	TGTGCCAGCAGCCAAGCACTAGCGAAAGAGACCCAGTACTTC	CASSQALAKETQYF
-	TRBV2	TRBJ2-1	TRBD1	TGTGCCAGCAGTGAAGCTCGGACAGGGACCAATGAGCAGTTCTTC	CASSEARTGTNEQFF
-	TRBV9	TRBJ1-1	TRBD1	TGTGCCAGCAGCGTAGTTACAGGGGGGTTCGTCACTGAAGCTTTCTTT	CASSVVTGGFVTEAFF
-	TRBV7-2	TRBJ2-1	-	TGTGCCAGCAGCTTAAACCCAGATGGCTCCTACAATGAGCAGTTCTTC	CASSLNPDGSYNEQFF
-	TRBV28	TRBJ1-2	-	TGTGCCAGCAGTTTGGGGGCGCGGATCTATGGCTACACCTTC	CASSLGARIYGYTF
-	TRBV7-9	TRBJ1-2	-	TGTGCCAGCAGCTTAGGAGATGTAGCTAACTATGGCTACACCTTC	CASSLGDVANYGYTF
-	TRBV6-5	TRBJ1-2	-	TGTGCCAGCGTGGCGGCGTTCGACTATGGCTACACCTTC	CASVAAFDYGYTF
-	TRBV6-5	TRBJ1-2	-	TGTGCCAGCAGATCGACAACTAACTATGGCTACACCTTC	CASRSTTNYGYTF
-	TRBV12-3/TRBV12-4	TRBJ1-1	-	TGTGCCAGCAGGGAGTATCATTCTGAAGCTTTCTTT	CASREYHSEAFF
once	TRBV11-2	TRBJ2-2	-	TGTGCCAGCAGCTTGGACAGACGAAGGGCCGGGGAGCTGTTTTTT	CASSLDRRRAGELFF
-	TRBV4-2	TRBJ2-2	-	TGTGCCAGCAGCCAAGATGGCGGGATCGGGGAGCTGTTTTTT	CASSQDGGIGELFF
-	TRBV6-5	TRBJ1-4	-	TGTGCCAGCAGTCACCGGGGTGAAAAACTGTTTTTT	CASSHRGEKLFF
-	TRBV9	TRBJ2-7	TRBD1	TGTGCCAGCAGCCCCTCGACAGGGACGACCTACGAGCAGTACTTC	CASSPSTGTTYEQYF
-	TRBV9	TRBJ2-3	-	TGTGCCAGCAGCGGAGGACTCAGCACAGATACGCAGTATTTT	CASSGGLSTDTQYF
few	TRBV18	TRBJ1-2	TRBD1	TGTGCCAGCTCACCAGACAGGGGGTATGGCTACACCTTC	CASSPDRGYGYTF
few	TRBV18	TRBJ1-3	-	TGTGCCAGCTCACCGTCCGTCTCTGGAAACACCATATATTTT	CASSPSVSGNTIYF
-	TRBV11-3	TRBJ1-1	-	TGTGCCAGCAGCTTGCTGCAGTTAACTGAAGCTTTCTTT	CASSLLQLTEAFF
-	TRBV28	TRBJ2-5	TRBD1	TGTGCCAGCAGCAAGGACAGGATCCGGGAGACCCAGTACTTC	CASSKDRIRETQYF
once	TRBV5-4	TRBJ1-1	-	TGTGCCAGCAGCTTGGGGGCAGGGGTAAATACTGAAGCTTTCTTT	CASSLGAGVNTEAFF
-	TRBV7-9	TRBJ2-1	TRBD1	TGTGCCAGCAGCGTATCCGACGGGACAGGGGGCTTTTTACCCAATGAGCAGTTCTTC	CASSVSDGTGGFLPNEQFF
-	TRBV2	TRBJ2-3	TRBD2	TGTGCCAGCAAGAAACTAGCGGGGGGTAGCACAGATACGCAGTATTTT	CASKKLAGGSTDTQYF